Listed below are T cell receptor beta chains from one sample, sequenced in a study of blood T cell repertoires in COVID-19. The table came from immunoSEQ multiplex PCR; TCRdb's copy has only in-frame clones and leaves some out. The sample holds roughly 220,000 clones, more than 75% seen once. The sequencing input was peripheral blood. The receptor set was obtained from a man between 60 and 75 years old with acute or convalescent COVID-19. Both conserved end residues are part of each CDR3. The D gene is left open where the match is weak. Size is stated for part of the rows, as once, few or many counts, or as a class when the clone is expanded.

>TRBJ1-2|TRBV9|TRBD1|-
TGTGCCAGCAGCGTTGATGGGACAGGCGATGGCTACACCTTC
CASSVDGTGDGYTF
>TRBJ2-5|TRBV27|TRBD1|-
TGTGCCAGCAGTTTACAGGGGGCCCTGCAAGAGACCCAGTACTTC
CASSLQGALQETQYF
>TRBJ2-6|TRBV14|-|-
TGTGCCAGCAGCCCACGACCTGACAAAGCTGGGGCCAACGTCCTGACTTTC
CASSPRPDKAGANVLTF
>TRBJ2-7|TRBV30|-|once
TGTGCCTGGAGTGTTCCCAGGGTCTACGAGCAGTACTTC
CAWSVPRVYEQYF
>TRBJ1-2|TRBV14|-|-
TGTGCCAGCACACCTGGGGGCGCCGGGGGGAATGGCTACACCTTC
CASTPGGAGGNGYTF
>TRBJ2-5|TRBV5-6|TRBD2|few
TGTGCCAGCAGCTTGTTTGCTAGCGGGGCAGAGACCCAGTACTTC
CASSLFASGAETQYF
>TRBJ1-2|TRBV7-2|-|once
TGTGCCAGCAGCTTAGATGCGGGGCCTAACTATGGCTACACCTTC
CASSLDAGPNYGYTF
>TRBJ2-5|TRBV5-1|-|-
TGCGCCAGCAGCTCCGGGACTCCTCTGGAGACCCAGTACTTC
CASSSGTPLETQYF
>TRBJ2-1|TRBV18|-|few
TGTGCCAGCTCACCGGTCTTCTGGAGGGAAAGCTCCTACAATGAGCAGTTCTTC
CASSPVFWRESSYNEQFF
>TRBJ2-2|TRBV7-7|TRBD2|-
TGTGCCAGCAGCCTACTAGCGGGGGTGAACACCGGGGAGCTGTTTTTT
CASSLLAGVNTGELFF
>TRBJ2-1|TRBV4-2|TRBD2|-
TGTGCCAGCAGCCAAATAGCGGGGGGGCCTATAAATGAGCAGTTCTTC
CASSQIAGGPINEQFF
>TRBJ1-5|TRBV3-1/TRBV3-2|TRBD1|once
TGTGCCAGCAGCCAAGGTTCGCGGGGACAGGCCCAGCATTTT
CASSQGSRGQAQHF
>TRBJ1-5|TRBV6-5|TRBD1|-
TGTGCCAGCAGACAGGGGGGCCTTAGCAATCAGCCCCAGCATTTT
CASRQGGLSNQPQHF
>TRBJ2-1|TRBV6-2/TRBV6-3|TRBD2|-
TGTGCCAGCAGTTACCCTACGACTAGCGGGGGCCGGAGCTCCTACAATGAGCAGTTCTTC
CASSYPTTSGGRSSYNEQFF
>TRBJ1-5|TRBV3-1/TRBV3-2|TRBD1|-
TGTGCCAGCAGCCTCCAGGGGGGTGCGCATCAGCCCCAGCATTTT
CASSLQGGAHQPQHF
>TRBJ1-1|TRBV5-8|-|-
TGTGCCAGCAGCTTAACCTGGGCCCGTGAAGCTTTCTTT
CASSLTWAREAFF
>TRBJ1-5|TRBV2|-|-
TGTGCCAGCAATTTGGGCCGCAATCAGCCCCAGCATTTT
CASNLGRNQPQHF
>TRBJ1-2|TRBV18|TRBD1|-
TGTGCCAGCTCACCAGGGTTACCGGGACAGGTCCTCGGCTACACCTTC
CASSPGLPGQVLGYTF
>TRBJ2-1|TRBV5-8|-|-
TGTGCCAGCAGCTTTGGCGACACCCCAAACAATGAGCAGTTCTTC
CASSFGDTPNNEQFF
>TRBJ1-4|TRBV10-3|TRBD1|-
TGTGCCATCAGTGAGTCGAACAGGGGAACTAATGAAAAACTGTTTTTT
CAISESNRGTNEKLFF
>TRBJ1-2|TRBV3-1/TRBV3-2|-|-
TGTGCCAGCAGCCAAGACGACGGGCGGGCCGGCTACACCTTC
CASSQDDGRAGYTF
>TRBJ2-3|TRBV4-2|-|-
TGTGCCAGCAGCCACGGGGACTCCAGCACAGATACGCAGTATTTT
CASSHGDSSTDTQYF
>TRBJ2-3|TRBV3-1/TRBV3-2|TRBD2|-
TGTGCCAGCAGCCACGAAGGACTAGCGGGGGGGCCAATGTATACGCAGTATTTT
CASSHEGLAGGPMYTQYF
>TRBJ1-1|TRBV5-1|TRBD1|-
TGCGCCAGCAGCTCGGCCTTCCGGGACAGGAACACTGAAGCTTTCTTT
CASSSAFRDRNTEAFF